The following is a TCR beta chain sequence with its context. Its target is unknown. The sample originates from a study of OX40 agonist ivuxolimab in advanced cancers. Study findings and constraints: Among some nonresponders, normalized T-cell clonal expansion was also low.

A history of autoimmune disease or systemic immunosuppression excluded patients. The assay was immunoSEQ multiplex PCR, and TCRdb's table has in-frame clones only and misses some. The sample shows around 69,000 clones, around 83% of them seen only once. The germline V and J ends were trimmed by 0 bases and 4 bases, with 14 bases remaining between them. CDR3 length: 16 amino acids. From germline, CDR1 is SGHNT and CDR2 YYREEE (reference sequence). This rearrangement joins TRBV5-4 to TRBJ2-1, with D possibly matching TRBD2 (5 bases). The specimen was CD4+ or CD8+ T cells sorted from blood, collected in a trial of the OX40 agonist ivuxolimab. This clonotype was obtained from an adult with an advanced solid tumor such as melanoma, head and neck, liver or kidney cancer. The CDR3 region has the DNA TGTGCCAGCAGCTTGGGGGCAGCCGGGATTTACAATGAGCAGTTCTTC. This gives the protein CASSLGAAGIYNEQFF.